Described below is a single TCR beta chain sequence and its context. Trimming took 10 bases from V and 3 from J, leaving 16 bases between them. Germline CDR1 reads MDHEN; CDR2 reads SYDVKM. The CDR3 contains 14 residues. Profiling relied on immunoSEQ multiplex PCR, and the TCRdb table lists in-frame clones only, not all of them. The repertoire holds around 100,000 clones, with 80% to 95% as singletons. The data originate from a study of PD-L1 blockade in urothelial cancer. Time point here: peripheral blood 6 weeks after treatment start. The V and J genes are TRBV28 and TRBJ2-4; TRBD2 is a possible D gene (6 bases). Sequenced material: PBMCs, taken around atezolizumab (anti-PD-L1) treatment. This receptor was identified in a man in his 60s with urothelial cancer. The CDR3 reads CATNTGTYKNIQYF. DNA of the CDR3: TGTGCCACAAACACCGGGACTTACAAAAACATTCAGTACTTC. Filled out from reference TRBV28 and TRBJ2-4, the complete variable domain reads DVKVTQSSRYLVKRTGEKVFLECVQDMDHENMFWYRQDPGLGLRLIYFSYDVKMKEKGDIPEGYSVSREKKERFSLILESASTNQTSMYLCATNTGTYKNIQYFGAGTRLSVL.